This entry concerns a single T cell receptor beta chain. The antigen is undetermined. The TCR beta cDNA libraries carried unique molecular identifiers. Each batch of about 0.95 to 11 million T cells produced hundreds of thousands of cDNA molecules. MiXCR, applied by TCRdb to the PCR reads, yields one record per CDR3 protein. Of roughly 700,000 distinct CDR3 sequences in the sample, approximately 30% are singletons; the top ten hold around 0.55%. This specimen belongs to a study of post-analysis software for immune sequencing data. Study-level findings and limits: Multiple sclerosis was associated with a significant reduction in normalized Chao1 diversity relative to controls. Samples from a shared batch, those prepared together, strongly co-clustered by F measure. Higher frequency in patients than in controls was seen for roughly five TRBV segments, with TRBV5-6, TRBV5-1 and TRBV20-1 among them.

Germline assignment: CDR1 SGHTA and CDR2 FQGNSA. V lost 5 bases and J lost 11; bases outside the gene matches: 7. The CDR3 has 13 amino acids. The sequence came from a girl under 18 with multiple sclerosis. The specimen was blood. The V gene is TRBV7-2, the J gene TRBJ2-5; TRBD2 matches at 11 bases. The CDR3 is CASSPSGRIEQYF. The CDR3 bases are TGTGCCAGCAGCCCTAGCGGGAGGATTGAGCAGTACTTC.